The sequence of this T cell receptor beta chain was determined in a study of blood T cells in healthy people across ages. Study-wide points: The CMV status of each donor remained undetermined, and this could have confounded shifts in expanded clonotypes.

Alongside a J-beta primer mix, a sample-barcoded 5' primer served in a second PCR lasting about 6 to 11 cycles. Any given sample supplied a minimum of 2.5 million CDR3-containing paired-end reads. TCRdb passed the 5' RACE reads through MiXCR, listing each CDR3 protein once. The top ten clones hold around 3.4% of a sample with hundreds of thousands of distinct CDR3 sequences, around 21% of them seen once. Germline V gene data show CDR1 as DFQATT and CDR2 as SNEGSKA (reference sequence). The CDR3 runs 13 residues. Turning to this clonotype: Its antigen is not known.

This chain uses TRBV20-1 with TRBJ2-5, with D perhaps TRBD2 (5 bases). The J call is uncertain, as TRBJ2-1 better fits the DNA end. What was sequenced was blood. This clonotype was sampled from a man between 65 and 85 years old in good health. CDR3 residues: CSAGGLGNNEQFF. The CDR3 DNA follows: TGCAGTGCTGGAGGACTGGGTAACAATGAGCAGTTCTTC.